One sample yielded the 18 T cell receptor beta chains listed below, sequenced in a study of blood T cell repertoires in COVID-19. Profiled with immunoSEQ multiplex PCR; TCRdb holds only in-frame clones, not every one. The data contain roughly 190,000 clones, approximately 81% of them singletons. The sequencing input was peripheral blood. The receptors derive from a woman aged 70-85 years with COVID-19, enrolled during active disease.

This chain links TRBV5-1 with TRBJ2-1, with 8 nucleotides matching TRBD2. Trimming removed 7 bases from V and 7 bases from J; junction bases left unmatched: 10. This CDR3 contains 14 residues. CDR1 and CDR2 (germline): SGHRS, YFSETQ. In DNA, the CDR3 is TGCGCCAGCTTTGCGGGGGGCGCGGGGAATGAGCAGTTCTTC. Protein product: CASFAGGAGNEQFF.

This clone has only a few counts. J is TRBJ2-2 and V is TRBV6-5; 8 bases are shared with TRBD2. This CDR3 spans 15 amino acids. The junction had 4 bases not matched to a gene; V was cut back by 5 bases and J by 2 bases. Germline V CDR1 and CDR2: MNHEY, SVGAGI. CDR3 protein: CASSQLAGNTGELFF. The CDR3 DNA follows: TGTGCCAGCAGTCAGCTAGCGGGCAACACCGGGGAGCTGTTTTTT.

As concerns this clone: Mismatch with germline at one junction end may stem from a read error. V usage is TRBV18 and J usage is TRBJ1-1, with D possibly matching TRBD1 (6 bases). Germline V gene data show CDR1 as KGHSH and CDR2 as LQKENI. This CDR3 is built from 13 residues. This CDR3 reads CASSLQGNSEAFF. The CDR3 DNA sequence: TGTGCCAGCTCACTGCAGGGGAACAGTGAAGCTTTCTTT.

This clone appeared many times. V and J are TRBV6-1 and TRBJ2-7, with 11 bases that match TRBD1. V gave up 3 bases and J gave up 3 bases; unmatched junction bases: 4. Germline assignment: CDR1 MNHNS and CDR2 SASEGT. This CDR3 is 15 amino acids long. The chain's CDR3 is CASSDGGTGGYEQYF. CDR3 sequence (DNA): TGTGCCAGCAGTGATGGGGGGACAGGGGGCTACGAGCAGTACTTC.

The chain is built from TRBV19 and TRBJ2-1, with D uncertain. Trimming left V 0 bases short and J 7 bases short, with 19 bases between. Germline V gives CDR1 LNHDA, CDR2 SQIVND (reference sequence). This CDR3 region has 17 residues. The CDR3 nucleotides are TGTGCCAGTAGTATAGATCTAGAGAGAGGATCGAGGAATGAGCAGTTCTTC. Translating it yields CASSIDLERGSRNEQFF.

The chain recombines TRBV5-4 with TRBJ2-3, with 9 positions matching TRBD2. V was clipped by 4 bases and J by 5 bases; unmatched bases: 5. This CDR3 has 14 residues. From germline, CDR1 is SGHNT and CDR2 YYREEE (reference sequence). In DNA form, the CDR3 reads TGTGCCAGCAGCCCTCTAGCGGGATTAGATACGCAGTATTTT. This encodes CASSPLAGLDTQYF.

This sequence joins TRBV30 and TRBJ2-5; TRBD2 is a possible D gene (5 bases). In germline, CDR1 is GTSNPN, CDR2 SVGIG (reference sequence). Trimming shortened V by 4 bases and J by 4 bases, and 19 bases separated the two germline ends. This CDR3 region has 15 residues. The CDR3 DNA reads as TGTGCCTGGAATGAGGGTGCAGGAGGTCGAGAGACCCAGTACTTC. Its protein product is CAWNEGAGGRETQYF.

The genes are TRBV6-5 and TRBJ1-2; TRBD1 agrees at 8 bases. Trimming removed 6 bases from V and 8 bases from J; junction bases left unmatched: 14. The germline V gene encodes CDR1 MNHEY and CDR2 SVGAGI. The CDR3 is made up of 15 amino acids. The DNA of the CDR3 is TGTGCCAGCAGCCAAAAACACACAGGGGGTAGGGGCTACACCTTC. Translating it yields CASSQKHTGGRGYTF.

CDR3 coding DNA: TGTGCCAGCAGTCGACAGGCGGGGGGGTTCTATGGCTACACCTTC. It specifies CASSRQAGGFYGYTF. The chain recombines TRBV6-6 with TRBJ1-2; TRBD1 is a possible D gene (6 bases). CDR1 is MNHNY, CDR2 SVGAGI, per germline (reference sequence). The CDR3 has 15 amino acids. Trimming removed 5 bases from V and 4 bases from J, with 17 bases in between.

The chain combines TRBV28 with TRBJ2-7; 7 positions match TRBD1. Trimming took 3 bases from V and 0 from J; bases not matched to a gene: 5. The CDR3 has 15 residues. CDR1 MDHEN and CDR2 SYDVKM come from the germline V gene. CDR3: CASSFTGTDSYEQYV. CDR3 DNA: TGTGCCAGCAGTTTCACCGGGACAGACTCCTACGAGCAGTACGTC.

The genes are TRBV29-1 and TRBJ2-2; D not resolved. CDR1 and CDR2 (germline): SQVTM, ANQGSEA. This CDR3 comprises 11 residues. V lost 0 bases to trimming and J lost 13 bases, with 9 bases between them. The CDR3 region is CSVEDVAGLFF. The CDR3 DNA follows: TGCAGCGTTGAAGATGTCGCCGGGCTGTTTTTT.

The chain joins TRBV27 to TRBJ2-1, with TRBD2 matching over 13 bases. Trimming removed 2 bases from V and 2 bases from J; junction bases left unmatched: 3. Germline V gene sequence: CDR1 MNHEY, CDR2 SMNVEV (reference sequence). The length of the CDR3 is 17 residues. CDR3 DNA sequence: TGTGCCAGCAGTTTAAGACTAGCGGGAGGCCCCTACAATGAGCAGTTCTTC. The encoded protein is CASSLRLAGGPYNEQFF.

V is TRBV19 and J is TRBJ1-6; perhaps TRBD1 as D (5 bases). Trimming left V 2 bases short and J 9 bases short, with 8 bases between. The CDR3 has 13 amino acids. CDR1 is LNHDA and CDR2 is SQIVND in the germline V gene (reference sequence). CDR3 sequence reads: CASSIQTASPLHF. CDR3 bases: TGTGCCAGTAGTATACAGACAGCTTCACCCCTCCACTTT.

The V and J genes are TRBV6-1 and TRBJ2-5, with D possibly being TRBD1 (5 bases). CDR1 MNHNS and CDR2 SASEGT come from the germline V gene. The CDR3 runs 15 residues. The ends were cut back, 0 bases at V and 5 bases at J, with 13 bases in the middle. CDR3 DNA: TGTGCCAGCAGTGAAGCCCCAGGGTTTCGGGAGACCCAGTACTTC. Its translation is CASSEAPGFRETQYF.

The sample holds a few counts of this clone. CDR3 DNA: TGTGCCACCTGGACAGGGGTCTTCAATACGCAGTATTTT. Its protein is CATWTGVFNTQYF. V gene TRBV6-5 combines with J gene TRBJ2-3; 9 positions match TRBD1. The CDR3 is made up of 13 amino acids. CDR1 is MNHEY, CDR2 SVGAGI, per germline. With V trimmed by 10 bases and J by 7 bases, 9 bases remained unmatched.

The V call is TRBV3-1 (or the pseudogene TRBV3-2), the J call TRBJ2-3, with 9 bases matching TRBD2. Unmatched junction bases numbered 11, after V lost 6 bases and J lost 10 bases. Germline CDR1 is LGHDT and CDR2 is YNNKEL (reference sequence). CDR3 length: 14 amino acids. The CDR3 DNA reads as TGTGCCAGCAGAAGTAGCGGGAGAGTCCCGGCGCAGTATTTT. Protein product: CASRSSGRVPAQYF.

The chain is built from TRBV30 and TRBJ2-2, with D maybe TRBD2 (5 bases). Trimming removed 0 bases at V and 5 bases at J, with 10 bases between. Germline assignment: CDR1 GTSNPN and CDR2 SVGIG (reference sequence). This CDR3 has 14 amino acids. The CDR3 DNA follows: TGTGCCTGGAGTGTATTTCGAGGGACCGGGGAGCTGTTTTTT. This sequence encodes CAWSVFRGTGELFF.

The chain combines TRBV28 with TRBJ1-3; 9 positions match TRBD1. The ends lost 3 bases at V and 4 bases at J; junction bases unmatched: 4. CDR3 length: 15 residues. Germline-derived CDR1 and CDR2 are MDHEN and SYDVKM. Here the CDR3 reads CASSFGQGFGNTIYF. Here the CDR3 DNA reads TGTGCCAGCAGTTTCGGACAGGGGTTCGGAAACACCATATATTTT.